The clone carrying this T cell receptor (beta chain) was counted between two and nine times. As yet, its antigen is unknown. The data derive from a study of beta chain features in type 1 diabetes. About the study: Analysis included 107,917,701 sorted cells drawn from all samples. Whole-study results and caveats: It was among patients, rather than healthy donors, that naive, central memory and Treg TCRB repertoires appeared more similar.

Investigators reverse transcribed all isolated RNA, so they sequenced expressed TCRB transcripts. TCRdb's copy holds only in-frame clones and misses some; the assay was immunoSEQ multiplex PCR. This table holds 160,000 or so clones, approximately 10% found once. This CDR3 contains 17 residues. The V gene lost 8 bases and the J gene lost 4 bases, with 25 bases spanning the gap. Germline assignment: CDR1 MGHRA and CDR2 YSYEKL. The chain carries TRBV4-1 and TRBJ2-3, with D perhaps TRBD2 (7 bases). The TCR was taken from a man between 18 and 29 years old in good health. Sequencing was performed on central memory CD4+ T cells from blood. In DNA, the CDR3 is TGCGCCAGCGGACGAGGGGGGGGCAGGAATAAAGCAGATACGCAGTATTTT. It yields the protein CASGRGGGRNKADTQYF.